This TCR beta chain was identified in a study of T cells expressing NK-cell markers. After re-calling the 5' RACE reads, TCRdb lists one entry per CDR3 protein, DNA absent. The sample table includes 550,000 to 600,000 distinct CDR3 sequences. This CDR3 has 15 residues. The source material was blood T cells: a sorted CD56 or NKG2C T cell subset, CD4+ or CD8+ T cells, or bulk PBMC T cells (not recorded which). The TCR sequence derives from a man between 18 and 29 years old in good health. V and J are TRBV12-3 or TRBV12-4 and TRBJ1-3; no DNA is available, so the TRBD1 call from TCRdb remains unchecked. CDR3 region: CASSSPGHSGNTIYF.